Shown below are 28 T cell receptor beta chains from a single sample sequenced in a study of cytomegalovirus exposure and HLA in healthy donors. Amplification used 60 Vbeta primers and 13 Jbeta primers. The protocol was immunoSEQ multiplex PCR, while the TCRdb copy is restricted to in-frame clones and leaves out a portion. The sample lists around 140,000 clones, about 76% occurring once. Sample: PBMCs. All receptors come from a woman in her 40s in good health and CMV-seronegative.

The CDR3, as DNA: TGCGCCAGCAGCCAAGATCATGACAGGGACCCCCCAGATACGCAGTATTTT. It translates to CASSQDHDRDPPDTQYF. The genes are TRBV4-3 and TRBJ2-3, with TRBD1 identical over 7 bases. The CDR3 covers 17 residues. Germline trimming cut 0 bases from V and 4 bases from J; bases unmatched to any gene: 10. Germline V CDR1 and CDR2: LGHNA, YSLEER.

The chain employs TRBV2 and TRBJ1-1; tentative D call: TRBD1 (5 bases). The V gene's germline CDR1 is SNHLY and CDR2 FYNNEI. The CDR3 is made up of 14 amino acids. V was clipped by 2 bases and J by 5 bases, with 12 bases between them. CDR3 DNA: TGTGCCAGCAGTGAATCAGGGAGGAATACTGAAGCTTTCTTT. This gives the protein CASSESGRNTEAFF.

CDR3 loop: CASSRQGGDSGNTIYF. CDR3 DNA: TGCGCCAGCAGCCGTCAGGGGGGAGACTCTGGAAACACCATATATTTT. This rearrangement joins TRBV5-1 to TRBJ1-3; TRBD1 aligns across 7 bases. The CDR3 runs 16 residues. Per the germline V gene, CDR1 is SGHRS and CDR2 is YFSETQ. V trimming: 4 bases; J trimming: 0 bases; junction bases outside the gene matches: 7.

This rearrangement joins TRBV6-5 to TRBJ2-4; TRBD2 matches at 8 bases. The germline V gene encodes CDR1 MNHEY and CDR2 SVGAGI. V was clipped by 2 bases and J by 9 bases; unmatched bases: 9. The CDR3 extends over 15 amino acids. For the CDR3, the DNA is TGTGCCAGCAGTTACAACTTCCTGGCGGGGGGCATTCAGTACTTC. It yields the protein CASSYNFLAGGIQYF.

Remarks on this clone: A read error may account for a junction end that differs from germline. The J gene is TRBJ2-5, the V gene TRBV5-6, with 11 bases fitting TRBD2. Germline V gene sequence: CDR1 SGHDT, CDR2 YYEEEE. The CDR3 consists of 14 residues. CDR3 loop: CASSFSGGAEAQYF. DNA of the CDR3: TGTGCCAGCAGTTTTAGCGGGGGGGCAGAGGCCCAGTACTTC.

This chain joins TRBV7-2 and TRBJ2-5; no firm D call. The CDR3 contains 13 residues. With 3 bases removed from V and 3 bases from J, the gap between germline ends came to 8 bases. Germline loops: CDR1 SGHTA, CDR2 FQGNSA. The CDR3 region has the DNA TGTGCCAGCAGCTTCGAGAGAAAAGAGACCCAGTACTTC. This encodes CASSFERKETQYF.

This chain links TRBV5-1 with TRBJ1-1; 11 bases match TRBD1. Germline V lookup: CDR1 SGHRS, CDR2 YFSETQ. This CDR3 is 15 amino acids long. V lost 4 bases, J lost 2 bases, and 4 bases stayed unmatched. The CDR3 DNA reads TGCGCCAGCAGCGCCTGGACAGGGGGCAACACTGAAGCTTTCTTT. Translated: CASSAWTGGNTEAFF.

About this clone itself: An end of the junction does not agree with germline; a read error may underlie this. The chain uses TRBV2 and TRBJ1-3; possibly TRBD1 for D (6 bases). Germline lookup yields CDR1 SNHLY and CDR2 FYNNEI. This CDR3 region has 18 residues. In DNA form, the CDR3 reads TGTGCCGGCAGCAGTGAGTCGGTATTGGACAGCTCTGGAAACACCATATATTTT. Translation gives CAGSSESVLDSSGNTIYF.

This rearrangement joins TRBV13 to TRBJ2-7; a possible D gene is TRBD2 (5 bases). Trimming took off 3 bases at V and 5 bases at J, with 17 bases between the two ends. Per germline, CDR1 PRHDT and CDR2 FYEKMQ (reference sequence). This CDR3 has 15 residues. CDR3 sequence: CASSFGTVRRDEQYF. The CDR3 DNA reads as TGTGCCAGCAGCTTTGGCACAGTCCGGCGGGACGAGCAGTACTTC.

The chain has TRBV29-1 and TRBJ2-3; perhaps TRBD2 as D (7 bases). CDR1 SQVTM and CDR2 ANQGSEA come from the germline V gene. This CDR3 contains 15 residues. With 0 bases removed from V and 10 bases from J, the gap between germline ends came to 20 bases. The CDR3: CSVEEPGGPSTPQYF. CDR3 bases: TGCAGCGTTGAAGAACCGGGGGGCCCTAGCACGCCGCAGTATTTT.

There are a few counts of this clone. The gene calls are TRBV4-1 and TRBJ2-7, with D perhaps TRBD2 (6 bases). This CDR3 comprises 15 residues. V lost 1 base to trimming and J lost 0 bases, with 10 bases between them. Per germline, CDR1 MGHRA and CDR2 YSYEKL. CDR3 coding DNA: TGCGCCAGCAGCCAAGCCACGGGGGTCTCCTACGAGCAGTACTTC. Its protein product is CASSQATGVSYEQYF.

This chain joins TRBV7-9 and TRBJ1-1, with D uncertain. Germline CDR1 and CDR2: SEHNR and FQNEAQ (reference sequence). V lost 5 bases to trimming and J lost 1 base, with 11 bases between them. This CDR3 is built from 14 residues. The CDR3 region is CASSPPGKNTEAFF. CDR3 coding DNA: TGTGCCAGCAGCCCCCCGGGGAAGAACACTGAAGCTTTCTTT.

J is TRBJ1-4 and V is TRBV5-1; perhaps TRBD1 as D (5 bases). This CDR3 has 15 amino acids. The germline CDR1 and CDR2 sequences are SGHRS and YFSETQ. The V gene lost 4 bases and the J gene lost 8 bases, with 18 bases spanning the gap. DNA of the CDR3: TGCGCCAGCAGCCCCACATTCAGGGCGGAAGAAAAACTGTTTTTT. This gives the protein CASSPTFRAEEKLFF.

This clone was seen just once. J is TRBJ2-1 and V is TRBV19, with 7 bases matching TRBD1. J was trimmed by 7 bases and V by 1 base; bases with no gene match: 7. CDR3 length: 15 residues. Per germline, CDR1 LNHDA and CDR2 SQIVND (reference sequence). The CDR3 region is CASSIGQGFSNEQFF. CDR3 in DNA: TGTGCCAGTAGTATAGGACAGGGCTTTTCGAATGAGCAGTTCTTC. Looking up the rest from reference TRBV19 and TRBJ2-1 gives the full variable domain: DGGITQSPKYLFRKEGQNVTLSCEQNLNHDAMYWYRQDPGQGLRLIYYSQIVNDFQKGDIAEGYSVSREKKESFPLTVTSAQKNPTAFYLCASSIGQGFSNEQFFGPGTRLTVL.

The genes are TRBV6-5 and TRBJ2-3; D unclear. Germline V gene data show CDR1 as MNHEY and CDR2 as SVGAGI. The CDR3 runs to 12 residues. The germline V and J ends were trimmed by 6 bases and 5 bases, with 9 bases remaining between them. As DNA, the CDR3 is TGTGCCAGCAGCTCTAACAGAGATACGCAGTATTTT. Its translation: CASSSNRDTQYF.

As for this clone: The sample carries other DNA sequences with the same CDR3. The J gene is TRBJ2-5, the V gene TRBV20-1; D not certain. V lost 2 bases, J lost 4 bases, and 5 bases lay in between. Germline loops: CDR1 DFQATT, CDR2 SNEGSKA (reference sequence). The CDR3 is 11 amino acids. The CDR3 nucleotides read TGCAGTGCTAGACCTCTAGAGACCCAGTACTTC. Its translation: CSARPLETQYF.

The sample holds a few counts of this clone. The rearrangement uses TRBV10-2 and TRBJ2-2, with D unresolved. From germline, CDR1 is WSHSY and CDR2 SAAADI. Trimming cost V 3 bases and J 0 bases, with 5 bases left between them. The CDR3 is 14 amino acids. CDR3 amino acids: CASSDLANTGELFF. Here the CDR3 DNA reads TGCGCCAGCAGTGACCTCGCGAACACCGGGGAGCTGTTTTTT.

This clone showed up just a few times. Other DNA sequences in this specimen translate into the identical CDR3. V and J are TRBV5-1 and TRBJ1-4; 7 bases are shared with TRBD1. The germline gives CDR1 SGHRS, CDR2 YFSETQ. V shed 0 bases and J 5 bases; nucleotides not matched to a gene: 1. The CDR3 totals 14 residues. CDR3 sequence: CASSLEGANEKLFF. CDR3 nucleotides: TGCGCCAGCAGCTTGGAGGGGGCGAATGAAAAACTGTTTTTT.

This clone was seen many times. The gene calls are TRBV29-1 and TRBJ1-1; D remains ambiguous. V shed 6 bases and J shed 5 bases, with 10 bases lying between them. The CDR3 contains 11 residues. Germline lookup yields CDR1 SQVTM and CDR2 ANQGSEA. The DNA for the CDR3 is TGCAGCGTACTCGGGGTGACTGAAGCTTTCTTT. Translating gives CSVLGVTEAFF.

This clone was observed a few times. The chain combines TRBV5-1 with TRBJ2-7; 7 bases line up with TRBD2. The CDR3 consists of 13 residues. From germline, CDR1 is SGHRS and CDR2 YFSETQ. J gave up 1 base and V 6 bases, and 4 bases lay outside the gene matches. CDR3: CASTGGNSYEQYF. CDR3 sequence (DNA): TGCGCCAGCACCGGGGGGAATTCCTACGAGCAGTACTTC.

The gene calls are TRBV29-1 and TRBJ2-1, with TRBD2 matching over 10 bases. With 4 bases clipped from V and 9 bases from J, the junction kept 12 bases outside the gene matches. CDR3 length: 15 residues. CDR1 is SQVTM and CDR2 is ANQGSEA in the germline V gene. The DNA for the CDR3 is TGCAGCGTTGCCGGGACTAGCGAGACTACAACTGAGCAGTTCTTC. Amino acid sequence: CSVAGTSETTTEQFF.

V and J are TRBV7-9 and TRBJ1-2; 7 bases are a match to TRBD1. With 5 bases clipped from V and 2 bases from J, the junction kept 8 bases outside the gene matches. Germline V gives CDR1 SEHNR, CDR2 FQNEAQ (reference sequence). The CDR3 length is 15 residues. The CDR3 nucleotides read TGTGCCAGCAGCCCATGGGACAGCCACAACTATGGCTACACCTTC. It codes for CASSPWDSHNYGYTF.

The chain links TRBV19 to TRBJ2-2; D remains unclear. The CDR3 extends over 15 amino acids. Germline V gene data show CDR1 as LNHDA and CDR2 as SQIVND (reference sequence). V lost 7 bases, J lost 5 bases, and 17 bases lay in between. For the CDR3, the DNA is TGTGCCAGTATCATAGACGATGGAGAAACCGGGGAGCTGTTTTTT. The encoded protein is CASIIDDGETGELFF.

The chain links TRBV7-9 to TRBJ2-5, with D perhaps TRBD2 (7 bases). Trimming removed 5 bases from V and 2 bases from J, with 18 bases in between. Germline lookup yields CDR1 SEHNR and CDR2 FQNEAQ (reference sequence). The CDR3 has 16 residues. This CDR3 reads CASSRALGGQQETQYF. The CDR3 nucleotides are TGTGCCAGCAGCCGAGCACTGGGGGGGCAGCAAGAGACCCAGTACTTC.

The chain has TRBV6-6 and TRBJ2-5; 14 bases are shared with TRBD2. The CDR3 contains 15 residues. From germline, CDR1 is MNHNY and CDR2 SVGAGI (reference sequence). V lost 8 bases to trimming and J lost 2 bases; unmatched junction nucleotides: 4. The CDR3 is CASLRLAGGQETQYF. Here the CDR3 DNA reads TGTGCCAGCCTCCGACTAGCGGGGGGGCAAGAGACCCAGTACTTC.

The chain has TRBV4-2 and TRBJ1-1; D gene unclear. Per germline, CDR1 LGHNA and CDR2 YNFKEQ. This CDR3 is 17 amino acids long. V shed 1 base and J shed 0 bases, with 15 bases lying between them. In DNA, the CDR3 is TGTGCCAGCAGCCAAGTTCTACGGGGTAAGATGAACACTGAAGCTTTCTTT. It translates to CASSQVLRGKMNTEAFF.

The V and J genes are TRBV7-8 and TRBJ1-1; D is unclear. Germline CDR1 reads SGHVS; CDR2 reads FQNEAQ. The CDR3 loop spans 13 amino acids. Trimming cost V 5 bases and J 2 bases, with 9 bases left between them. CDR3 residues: CASSPTSNTEAFF. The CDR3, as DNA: TGTGCCAGCAGCCCTACGTCCAACACTGAAGCTTTCTTT.

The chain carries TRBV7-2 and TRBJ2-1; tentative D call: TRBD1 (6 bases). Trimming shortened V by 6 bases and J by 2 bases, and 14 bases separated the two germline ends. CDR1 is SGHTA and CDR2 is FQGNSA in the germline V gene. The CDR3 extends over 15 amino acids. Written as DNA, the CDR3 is TGTGCCAGCAGGCCCCGTCGGACAGCCTACAATGAGCAGTTCTTC. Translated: CASRPRRTAYNEQFF. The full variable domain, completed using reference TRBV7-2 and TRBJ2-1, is GAGVSQSPSNKVTEKGKDVELRCDPISGHTALYWYRQSLGQGLEFLIYFQGNSAPDKSGLPSDRFSAERTGGSVSTLTIQRTQQEDSAVYLCASRPRRTAYNEQFFGPGTRLTVL.